The sequence of this T cell receptor (beta chain) was determined in a study of Graves' ophthalmopathy and Graves' hyperthyroidism listed by TCRdb under 2018. Regarding the study in general: Peripheral blood was collected at initial diagnosis, prior to any treatment. To tell Graves' ophthalmopathy apart from Graves' hyperthyroidism, and to predict which patients would progress to ophthalmopathy, the study relied on TCR beta repertoire signatures. In total, approximately 130 blood samples were TCR-sequenced: under 45 ophthalmopathy, 80 or so hyperthyroidism and approximately 17 hyperthyroidism-to-ophthalmopathy patients. To explore V-J signatures that separate ophthalmopathy from hyperthyroidism, a discovery set of around 97 patients was enrolled, consisting of about 45 with ophthalmopathy and about 60 with stable hyperthyroidism. An independent validation cohort was composed of approximately 19 hyperthyroidism patients and around 15 patients who later progressed from hyperthyroidism to ophthalmopathy. In more than five hyperthyroidism patients, T-cell repertoires of thyroid tissue and blood were compared. Once sampling was done, hyperthyroidism patients were given methimazole at a starting dose of 30 mg daily, while ophthalmopathy patients were given high-dose intravenous methylprednisolone. The 95 to 100 discovery patients were divided at random into training and test sets in a 7:3 ratio.

A patient counted as having stable hyperthyroidism if there was no progression to ophthalmopathy within 18 months of follow-up. Patients with hyperthyroidism were aged 18 to 65 years, had been newly diagnosed, and had a disease duration of less than 2 months. Patients with other autoimmune diseases, uncontrolled infections, pregnancy or lactation were excluded. Clinical symptoms, serum thyroxine, TRAb, thyroid ultrasound and orbital computed tomography were used for diagnosis. PBMCs were isolated from 7.5 to 10 ml of fresh peripheral blood by Ficoll-Paque density gradient centrifugation. Trizol reagent was used to extract the total RNA, and its quality was then checked on an Agilent 2100 Bioanalyzer. General study outcomes and caveats: The 13-signature model separated ophthalmopathy from stable hyperthyroidism with approximately 90% sensitivity and about 84% specificity in cross-validation, and 80%/75% in the test set. Most expanded thyroid clonotypes with frequency above 0.001 were also detected in blood, suggesting blood repertoires may reflect the thyroid immune response. In validation, the model predicted ophthalmopathy progression with 70.59% sensitivity and roughly 72% specificity; eleven to twelve predicted patients were CT-confirmed with GO in a median of 6.5 months. Sample size was not statistically predetermined, and group allocation was not concealed from the investigators.

The cysteine opens and the phenylalanine closes a CDR3 of 13 amino acids. Here the CDR3 DNA is all that survives: 39 bases in frame from base 1. The CDR1 and CDR2 encoded by the germline V gene are SGHTA and FQGNSA. At the junction V is shortened by 5 bases and J by 5 bases, with 12 bases in between. For repertoire sequencing, TCR beta CDR3 regions were amplified from RNA transcripts. A first-round RT-PCR used HTBI primers with the Qiagen OneStep RT-PCR kit, followed by a second-round multiplex PCR, size selection and purification. The libraries underwent paired-end sequencing with 100 bp reads on an Illumina HiSeq2000. On the authors' methods: Reads were processed with SOAPnuke, discarding reads with adapters, uncalled bases, mean Phred below 15, or no exact constant-primer or identifier match. High-quality paired reads were merged with COPE v1.2.5. Unique nucleotide sequences were defined as clonotypes and aligned to IMGT TRB V, D and J references using MiTCR v1.1. Only V-J combinations with frequency above 0.0001 were analysed, covering 99.2% of repertoires. For each V-J combination, a TCR clonal expansion and chaos score was defined as F50 clonal expansion divided by the chaos observed in the TCRdist matrix. Welch's t-statistics and random forest were used to reduce the features to roughly 14 V-J combinations, which were then used as input to a naive Bayes classifier. The Morisita-Horn index was used to measure how similar the thyroid and blood repertoires were. The raw public data were reprocessed by TCRdb itself: fastp quality trimming at Q25, MiXCR clonotype calling, in-frame beta chains only. Rows are unified per CDR3 protein, each entry keeping the most common DNA and genes. What appears here as the V and J calls and clone size reflects TCRdb's work, not the paper's. The sample table records a few hundred thousand distinct CDR3 sequences; around 21% of these occur just once. Clones ranked in the top ten supply 2.5% to 3.5% of the sample.

Points on this clonotype: Its antigen specificity is not known. Base quality data are lacking; no much larger clone is found one base away.

The chain is made from TRBV7-2 and TRBJ2-5, with TRBD1 tentatively as D gene (5 bases match). This clonotype was sampled from a woman younger than 35 with stable Graves' hyperthyroidism. Donor details come from another sample of the same person, matched by shared clones. Sequencing input: peripheral blood. The CDR3 region has the sequence CASSAQGSETQYF. The nucleotide sequence reads TGTGCCAGCAGCGCCCAGGGTAGTGAGACCCAGTACTTC.